These 10 T cell receptor beta chains were sequenced from one sample in a study of Ad26.COV2.S vaccination and SARS-CoV-2 variants. Sample treatment: some 19 received Ad26.COV2.S at low or high dose, single or two shots; 5 received placebo; per-sample allocation not given. After the first vaccine or placebo injection, samples were drawn on day 63. Sequencing used immunoSEQ multiplex PCR; TCRdb keeps in-frame clones, though not all of them. The sample lists around 300,000 clones; around 88% were seen once. The source was peripheral blood, collected in a trial of Ad26.COV2.S vaccine versus placebo. The receptors shown here come from a person between 18 and 59 years old who received the Ad26.COV2.S COVID-19 vaccine or a placebo.

The chain carries TRBV10-3 and TRBJ2-7; a weak D match, TRBD2 (5 bases). Trimming left V 4 bases short and J 0 bases short, with 7 bases between. Germline-derived CDR1 and CDR2 are ENHRY and SYGVKD. The CDR3 loop spans 13 amino acids. Here the CDR3 DNA reads TGTGCCATCAGTGGTGGACTCTCCTACGAGCAGTACTTC. It specifies CAISGGLSYEQYF.

The chain is built from TRBV6-2 or TRBV6-3 and TRBJ1-4, with D perhaps TRBD1 (6 bases). In germline, CDR1 is MNHEY, CDR2 SVGEGT. V was trimmed by 5 bases and J by 7 bases, leaving 20 bases between them. The CDR3 extends over 16 amino acids. The CDR3 DNA sequence: TGTGCCAGCAGTCTACACAGGGAATCAGGAATTGAAAAACTGTTTTTT. Translating it yields CASSLHRESGIEKLFF.

The rearrangement links TRBV6-2 or TRBV6-3 to TRBJ2-7; D is unclear. Trimming removed 2 bases at V and 3 bases at J, with 11 bases between. The germline gives CDR1 MNHEY, CDR2 SVGEGT. The CDR3 loop spans 14 amino acids. The CDR3 here is CASSYSLGFYEQYF. The DNA of the CDR3 is TGTGCCAGCAGTTACAGTTTGGGGTTCTACGAGCAGTACTTC.

This chain links TRBV9 with TRBJ2-5; D may be TRBD2 (5 bases). The V and J ends lost 0 bases and 5 bases respectively, with 20 bases between them. Germline CDR1 reads SGDLS; CDR2 reads YYNGEE. This CDR3 comprises 17 residues. The CDR3, as DNA: TGTGCCAGCAGCGTAGCGGACGGGAATCCCCTCTCTGAGACCCAGTACTTC. It translates to CASSVADGNPLSETQYF.

This rearrangement joins TRBV6-5 to TRBJ2-7; possible D gene TRBD1, 5 bases. The CDR3 runs 13 residues. Looked up from germline, CDR1 is MNHEY and CDR2 is SVGAGI. V gave up 2 bases and J gave up 6 bases, with 11 bases separating them. CDR3 residues: CASSYESTGEQYF. The DNA of the CDR3 is TGTGCCAGCAGTTACGAATCCACAGGCGAGCAGTACTTC.

The V gene is TRBV4-2, the J gene TRBJ2-7; 10 bases align to TRBD2. Germline V CDR1 and CDR2: LGHNA, YNFKEQ. Trimming took 0 bases from V and 6 from J; bases not matched to a gene: 14. The CDR3 has 18 amino acids. CDR3 coding DNA: TGTGCCAGCAGCCAAGAATTAGCGGGAGGTACCTCGAGTCCCGAGCAGTACTTC. Encoded protein: CASSQELAGGTSSPEQYF.

As regards this clone: An end of the junction differs from the germline gene, which may be a read error. This rearrangement joins TRBV11-1 to TRBJ2-7; 9 nucleotides align to TRBD1. The CDR3 covers 15 residues. Per the germline V gene, CDR1 is SGHAT and CDR2 is FQDESV (reference sequence). The CDR3 DNA reads TGTGCCAGCAACGACCCGGGACAGGGATCCTACGGCCGAAACTTC. Encoded protein: CASNDPGQGSYGRNF.

This clone was seen only a few times. This chain uses TRBV24-1 with TRBJ2-7; D not certain. The germline gives CDR1 KGHDR, CDR2 SFDVKD. The CDR3 totals 15 residues. V shed 0 bases and J shed 4 bases, with 12 bases lying between them. DNA of the CDR3: TGTGCCACCAGTGATTTGGACTCGCCTGGGTACGAGCAGTACTTC. Residues: CATSDLDSPGYEQYF.

This rearrangement joins TRBV5-1 to TRBJ2-7, with a tentative D call TRBD1 (6 bases). V was cut by 4 bases and J by 1 base, with 12 bases left in between. CDR3 length equals 14 residues. Germline V CDR1 and CDR2: SGHRS, YFSETQ. CDR3 DNA sequence: TGCGCCAGCAGCCTGGGGGCAGGTTCCTACGAGCAGTACTTC. This encodes CASSLGAGSYEQYF.

This clone has only a few counts. The rearrangement joins TRBV10-3 to TRBJ1-1; D uncertain. The CDR3 contains 16 residues. Germline V gives CDR1 ENHRY, CDR2 SYGVKD. V was shortened by 0 bases and J by 1 base, with 12 bases between the two germline ends. The CDR3 DNA reads TGTGCCATCAGTGAGTCCCTGGGTACCCAGAACACTGAAGCTTTCTTT. Translation: CAISESLGTQNTEAFF.